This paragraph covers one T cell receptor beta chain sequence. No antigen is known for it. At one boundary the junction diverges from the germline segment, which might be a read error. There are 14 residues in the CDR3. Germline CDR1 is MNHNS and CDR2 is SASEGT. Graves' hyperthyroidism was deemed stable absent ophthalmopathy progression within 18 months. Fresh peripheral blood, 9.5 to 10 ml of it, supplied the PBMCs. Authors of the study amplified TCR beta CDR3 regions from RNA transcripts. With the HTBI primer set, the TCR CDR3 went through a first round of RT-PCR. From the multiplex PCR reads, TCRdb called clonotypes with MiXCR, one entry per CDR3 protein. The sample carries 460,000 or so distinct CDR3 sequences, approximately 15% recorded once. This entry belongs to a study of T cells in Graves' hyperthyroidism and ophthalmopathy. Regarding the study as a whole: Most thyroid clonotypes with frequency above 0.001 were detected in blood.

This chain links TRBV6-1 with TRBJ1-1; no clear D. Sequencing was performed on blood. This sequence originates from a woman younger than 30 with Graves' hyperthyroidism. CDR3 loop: CASSRRLVEPEASF. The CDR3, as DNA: TGTGCCAGCAGTCGCCGACTCGTAGAACCTGAAGCTTCCTTT.